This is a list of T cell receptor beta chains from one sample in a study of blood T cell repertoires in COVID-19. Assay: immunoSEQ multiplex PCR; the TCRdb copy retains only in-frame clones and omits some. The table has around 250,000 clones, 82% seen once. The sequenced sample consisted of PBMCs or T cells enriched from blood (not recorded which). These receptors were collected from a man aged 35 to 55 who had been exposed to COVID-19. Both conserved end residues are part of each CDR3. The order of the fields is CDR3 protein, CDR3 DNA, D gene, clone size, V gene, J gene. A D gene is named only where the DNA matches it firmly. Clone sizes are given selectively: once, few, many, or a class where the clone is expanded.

CDR3: CSVEGLAGNNYEQYF
DNA: TGCAGCGTTGAAGGTCTAGCGGGTAACAACTACGAGCAGTACTTC
D: TRBD2
size: .
V: TRBV29-1
J: TRBJ2-7

CDR3: CASSQDLGSSYEQYF
DNA: TGTGCCAGCAGCCAAGATCTCGGGAGTTCCTACGAGCAGTACTTC
D: .
size: .
V: TRBV4-2
J: TRBJ2-7

CDR3: CASSPRPLAGGPGEQFF
DNA: TGTGCCAGCAGCCCCCGCCCCTTAGCGGGAGGGCCAGGCGAGCAGTTCTTC
D: TRBD2
size: once
V: TRBV9
J: TRBJ2-1

CDR3: CASGLAQGPVETQYF
DNA: TGTGCTAGTGGTTTGGCCCAGGGTCCGGTGGAGACCCAGTACTTC
D: .
size: .
V: TRBV12-5
J: TRBJ2-5

CDR3: CATSDPSPVDRLYNEQFF
DNA: TGTGCCACCAGTGATCCCAGCCCTGTGGACAGGCTCTACAATGAGCAGTTCTTC
D: TRBD1
size: .
V: TRBV24-1
J: TRBJ2-1

CDR3: CASKLTVSSGNTIYF
DNA: TGTGCCAGCAAACTGACAGTTAGCTCTGGAAACACCATATATTTT
D: .
size: once
V: TRBV6-5
J: TRBJ1-3

CDR3: CASSVGGGLGDTQYF
DNA: TGTGCCAGCAGCGTAGGGGGAGGGTTGGGAGATACGCAGTATTTT
D: TRBD2
size: .
V: TRBV9
J: TRBJ2-3

CDR3: CASTPEPRAYEQYF
DNA: TGCGCCAGCACCCCCGAACCCAGGGCCTACGAGCAGTACTTC
D: .
size: .
V: TRBV5-1
J: TRBJ2-7

CDR3: CASSLGQTTGELFF
DNA: TGTGCCAGCAGTCTCGGACAGACCACCGGGGAGCTGTTTTTT
D: .
size: few
V: TRBV27
J: TRBJ2-2

CDR3: CASSLVRGPNSPLHF
DNA: TGTGCCAGCAGCTTAGTCAGGGGACCTAATTCACCCCTCCACTTT
D: .
size: .
V: TRBV7-2
J: TRBJ1-6

CDR3: CASSIARVYGYTF
DNA: TGTGCCAGTAGTATAGCCCGGGTGTACGGCTACACCTTC
D: .
size: few
V: TRBV19
J: TRBJ1-2

CDR3: CASSPNSGNTIYF
DNA: TGTGCCAGCAGTCCAAATTCTGGAAACACCATATATTTT
D: .
size: .
V: TRBV6-6
J: TRBJ1-3

CDR3: CASHTCLTGNICNQPQHF
DNA: TGTGCCAGCCATACCTGCCTGACAGGGAATATTTGCAATCAGCCCCAGCATTTT
D: .
size: .
V: TRBV21-1
J: TRBJ1-5

CDR3: CASSLVAGAVYEQYF
DNA: TGCGCCAGCAGCTTGGTTGCGGGGGCGGTTTACGAGCAGTACTTC
D: .
size: .
V: TRBV5-1
J: TRBJ2-7

CDR3: CASRVPAGVGQPQHF
DNA: TGTGCCAGTAGGGTTCCAGCGGGGGTAGGTCAGCCCCAGCATTTT
D: .
size: .
V: TRBV19
J: TRBJ1-5

CDR3: CASSRQGHAAYEQYF
DNA: TGTGCCAGCAGCCGTCAGGGACACGCCGCCTACGAGCAGTACTTC
D: .
size: .
V: TRBV6-5
J: TRBJ2-7

CDR3: CASSLGRYNEQFF
DNA: TGTGCCAGCAGTTTAGGCAGGTACAATGAGCAGTTCTTC
D: .
size: few
V: TRBV27
J: TRBJ2-1

CDR3: CASSGPTSGENEQFF
DNA: TGCGCCAGCAGTGGTCCGACTAGCGGAGAGAATGAGCAGTTCTTC
D: TRBD2
size: .
V: TRBV5-1
J: TRBJ2-1

CDR3: CASSLATGTGQETQYF
DNA: TGTGCCAGCAGCTTAGCGACCGGGACAGGTCAAGAGACCCAGTACTTC
D: TRBD1
size: once
V: TRBV7-2
J: TRBJ2-5

CDR3: CASSFGLGSYNSPLHF
DNA: TGTGCCAGCAGCTTTGGCCTTGGCTCCTATAATTCACCCCTCCACTTT
D: .
size: .
V: TRBV7-9
J: TRBJ1-6

CDR3: CASLRSGQSYLPQHF
DNA: TGTGCCAGTCTGCGTTCGGGACAGTCCTATCTGCCCCAGCATTTT
D: TRBD1
size: .
V: TRBV19
J: TRBJ1-5

CDR3: CASSSTGYEAFF
DNA: TGTGCCAGCAGTTCCACAGGGTATGAAGCTTTCTTT
D: .
size: .
V: TRBV28
J: TRBJ1-1

CDR3: CASSPQTGNEQFF
DNA: TGTGCCAGCAGTCCACAAACCGGGAATGAGCAGTTCTTC
D: .
size: .
V: TRBV6-4
J: TRBJ2-1

CDR3: CASSETGEGYGYTF
DNA: TGTGCCAGCAGTGAGACAGGGGAGGGCTATGGCTACACCTTC
D: TRBD1
size: .
V: TRBV6-4
J: TRBJ1-2

CDR3: CASKREANMNTEAFF
DNA: TGCGCCAGCAAGAGGGAGGCGAACATGAACACTGAAGCTTTCTTT
D: .
size: .
V: TRBV5-1
J: TRBJ1-1

CDR3: CASSVGNGETYEQYF
DNA: TGTGCCAGCAGCGTAGGAAACGGGGAGACCTACGAGCAGTACTTC
D: .
size: once
V: TRBV9
J: TRBJ2-7

CDR3: CASSFRRVGFYEQFF
DNA: TGTGCCAGCAGCTTTCGGCGGGTAGGTTTCTATGAGCAGTTCTTC
D: .
size: once
V: TRBV7-3
J: TRBJ2-1

CDR3: CASSRDRVRGNEKLFF
DNA: TGCGCCAGCAGCAGGGACAGGGTTAGGGGGAATGAAAAACTGTTTTTT
D: TRBD1
size: .
V: TRBV5-1
J: TRBJ1-4

CDR3: CAWSSGNSNQPQHF
DNA: TGTGCCTGGAGTTCGGGGAATAGCAATCAGCCCCAGCATTTT
D: .
size: .
V: TRBV30
J: TRBJ1-5

CDR3: CASSFGQSDTEAFF
DNA: TGCGCCAGCAGCTTCGGACAGTCAGACACTGAAGCTTTCTTT
D: .
size: .
V: TRBV5-1
J: TRBJ1-1

CDR3: CASSRDKEYF
DNA: TGTGCCAGCAGTCGGGACAAAGAGTACTTC
D: .
size: .
V: TRBV2
J: TRBJ2-7

CDR3: CASSLEQGAKGYTF
DNA: TGCGCCAGCAGCTTGGAACAGGGGGCGAAGGGCTACACCTTC
D: TRBD1
size: few
V: TRBV5-1
J: TRBJ1-2

CDR3: CASSGQTGGPPVHF
DNA: TGTGCCAGCAGCGGTCAGACCGGGGGTCCCCCCGTCCATTTT
D: .
size: .
V: TRBV9
J: TRBJ1-3

CDR3: CASRQDSSIPNNEQFF
DNA: TGTGCCAGCAGACAAGACAGCTCAATTCCCAACAATGAGCAGTTCTTC
D: .
size: .
V: TRBV7-9
J: TRBJ2-1

CDR3: CASSPTLAGGPSGEQFF
DNA: TGTGCCAGCAGCCCGACTTTAGCGGGAGGGCCTTCCGGTGAGCAGTTCTTC
D: TRBD2
size: .
V: TRBV14
J: TRBJ2-1